This T cell receptor beta chain was found in a study of blood T cell repertoires in COVID-19. Whole-study context: Sample material is recorded as cDNA or gDNA derived from T cells, B-cell-depleted T cells, or PBMCs.

Under the authors' procedure: Reference gene primers were amplified, and this amplification served to estimate nucleated cell counts. Sequencing used immunoSEQ multiplex PCR; TCRdb keeps in-frame clones, though not all of them. That table is the source of V, J and clone size, and D and trimming were worked out from the DNA. The table shows 250,000 or so clones, with about nine tenths occurring only once. CDR3 size: 11 residues. The V and J ends lost 6 bases and 4 bases, in that order; junction bases with no gene match: 1. Germline V gene lookup returns CDR1 SQVTM and CDR2 ANQGSEA. The table lists this clone with a count of one. Individuals drawn from 24 US areas were roughly 18 to 100 years old.

The sequencing input was PBMCs or T cells enriched from blood (not recorded which). This sequence originates from a woman aged 25 to 39 with acute COVID-19. This chain joins TRBV29-1 and TRBJ1-2; 8 bases align to TRBD1. CDR3 nucleotides: TGCAGCGTGACAGGGGTCTATGGCTACACCTTC. Protein: CSVTGVYGYTF.